The rows below give T cell receptor beta chains drawn from one sample of a study of patients and donors after allogeneic stem cell transplantation. TCRdb redid the calling of the RT-PCR reads with MiXCR, one entry per CDR3 protein. Here the sample spans approximately 160,000 distinct CDR3 sequences, approximately 24% being singletons. Sequencing input: blood, either unsorted or a sorted T cell fraction (not recorded which). All receptors come from a human donor who was either an allogeneic HSCT recipient or a stem cell or donor lymphocyte infusion donor (not recorded which). It is not recorded whose cells these are; they may come from a transplant donor. Both conserved end residues are part of each CDR3. The order of the fields is clone size, J gene, V gene, D gene, CDR3 DNA, CDR3 protein. The D gene is left open where the match is weak. The size field is filled for only some rows; it gives once, few, many or a size class.

>.|TRBJ2-1|TRBV7-9|TRBD1
TGTGCCAGCAGCCCGCGGGACAGGGGCAATGAGCAGTTCTTC
CASSPRDRGNEQFF
>.|TRBJ1-2|TRBV12-3/TRBV12-4|.
TGTGCCAGCAGTACCCGACCTAAGGGGAGAGGGGATGGCTACACCTTC
CASSTRPKGRGDGYTF
>many|TRBJ1-2|TRBV16|.
TGTGCCAGCAGCCAATCGAAAGGACCTTATGGCTACACCTTC
CASSQSKGPYGYTF
>many|TRBJ1-4|TRBV5-1|.
TGCGCCAGCAGCTTGGAAGGGGGACAACTGTTTTTT
CASSLEGGQLFF
>few|TRBJ2-1|TRBV23-1|.
TGCGCCGGGCGCCGAGGGGACGACTCCTACAATGAGCAGTTCTTC
CAGRRGDDSYNEQFF
>few|TRBJ1-1|TRBV2|.
TGTGCCAGCAGTGAAATAGGTTCGAACACTGAAGCTTTCTTT
CASSEIGSNTEAFF
>.|TRBJ2-3|TRBV29-1|.
TGCAGCGCCGAAGGGCGGCTCACAGATACGCAGTATTTT
CSAEGRLTDTQYF
>many|TRBJ1-1|TRBV5-1|TRBD1
TGCGCCAGCAGCTCCCACTGGGGACAGGCAATAACTGAAGCTTTCTTT
CASSSHWGQAITEAFF
>.|TRBJ1-2|TRBV4-1|.
TGCGCCAGCAGCCGGGGGGCCGCTGGCTACACCTTC
CASSRGAAGYTF
>.|TRBJ1-1|TRBV5-1|.
TGCGCCAGCAGCTTTCTAGGGACCTTGAACACTGAAGCTTTCTTT
CASSFLGTLNTEAFF
>.|TRBJ2-3|TRBV4-2|.
TGTGCCAGCAGCCAAGATCCTACCGGGACTTTGCTAGATACGCAGTATTTT
CASSQDPTGTLLDTQYF
>many|TRBJ1-6|TRBV7-6|.
TGTGCCAGCAGTTCAGGTCCGCAGGGAAATTCACCCCTCCACTTT
CASSSGPQGNSPLHF
>few|TRBJ1-4|TRBV12-3/TRBV12-4|.
TGTGCCAGCAGAAACCTCGGGGGGGAGGAAAAACTGTTTTTT
CASRNLGGEEKLFF
>.|TRBJ1-1|TRBV20-1|.
TGCAGTGCTAGATCCGGGGGGCAGTTGAACACTGAAGCTTTCTTT
CSARSGGQLNTEAFF
>.|TRBJ2-3|TRBV24-1|.
TGTGCCACCAGTGATCCGGACAGCGAATACACAGATACGCAGTATTTT
CATSDPDSEYTDTQYF
>.|TRBJ2-1|TRBV12-3/TRBV12-4|.
TGTGCCAGCAGTTGGAGAAACAATGAGCAGTTCTTC
CASSWRNNEQFF
>.|TRBJ1-2|TRBV20-1|TRBD1
TGCAGTGCTAGAGATCGGGACAGGGGCTCCTATGGCTACACCTTC
CSARDRDRGSYGYTF
>few|TRBJ2-2|TRBV4-1|.
TGCGCCAGCAGCCAAACGGGGTGGGAGCTGTTTTTT
CASSQTGWELFF
>few|TRBJ2-1|TRBV20-1|.
TGCAGTGCTCCAGTGGCTATCGACGAGCAGTTCTTC
CSAPVAIDEQFF
>few|TRBJ2-1|TRBV5-6|.
TGTGCCAGCAGCTTTTGGAGGGGTCGTGGGTACAATGAGCAGTTCTTC
CASSFWRGRGYNEQFF
>.|TRBJ2-7|TRBV2|.
TGTGCCAGCAGTTGGACAAGCTACGAGCAGTACTTC
CASSWTSYEQYF
>.|TRBJ1-1|TRBV6-1|TRBD1
TGTGCCAGCAGCTCCGGGACAGGAACCGCTTTCTTT
CASSSGTGTAFF
>once|TRBJ2-1|TRBV2|TRBD1
TGTGCCAGCAGTGGGGGACAGGGTTCCAATGAGCAGTTCTTC
CASSGGQGSNEQFF
>few|TRBJ2-7|TRBV12-3/TRBV12-4|TRBD1
TGTGCCAGCAGTTTACCCCCGACAGGGCTTTCCTACGAGCAGTACTTC
CASSLPPTGLSYEQYF
>.|TRBJ2-7|TRBV25-1|.
TGTGCCAGCAGTGAGGTTTCAACCTACGAGCAGTACTTC
CASSEVSTYEQYF
>.|TRBJ2-7|TRBV20-1|TRBD2
TGCAGTGCTTCACCTCTCCCGGGACTAGTGGCCTACGAGCAGTACTTC
CSASPLPGLVAYEQYF